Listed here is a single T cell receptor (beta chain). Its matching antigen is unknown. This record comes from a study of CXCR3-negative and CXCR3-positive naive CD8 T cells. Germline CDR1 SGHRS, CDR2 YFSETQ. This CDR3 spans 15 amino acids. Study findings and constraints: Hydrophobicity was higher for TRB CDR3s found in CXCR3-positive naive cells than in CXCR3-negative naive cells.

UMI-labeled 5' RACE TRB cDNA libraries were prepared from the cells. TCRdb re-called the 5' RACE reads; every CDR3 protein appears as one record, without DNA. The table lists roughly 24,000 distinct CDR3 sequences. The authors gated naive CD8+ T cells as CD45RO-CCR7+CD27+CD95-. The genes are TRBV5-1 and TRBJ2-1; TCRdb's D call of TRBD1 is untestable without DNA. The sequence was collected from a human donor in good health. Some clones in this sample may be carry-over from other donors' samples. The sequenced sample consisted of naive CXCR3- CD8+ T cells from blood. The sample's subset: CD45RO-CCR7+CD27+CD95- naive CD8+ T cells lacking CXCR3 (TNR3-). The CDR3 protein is CASSFPGTAYNEQFF.